This T cell receptor beta chain was sequenced for a study of tumor-infiltrating lymphocytes in oesophageal squamous cell carcinoma (dated by TCRdb to 2015 to 2016). The method behind the library was PCR. These reads were obtained on an Illumina HiSeq 2000. TCRdb's own reprocessing of the public reads used fastp at Q25 and MiXCR and kept productive beta chains. Every entry covers one CDR3 protein and lists the most common genes and DNA from its rows. This sample comprises 15,000 to 20,000 distinct CDR3 sequences, 40% to 55% of them detected only once. The ten top clones hold 23% of the sample. CDR1 and CDR2, per the germline V gene, are MDHEN and SYDVKM. Spanning cysteine to phenylalanine, the CDR3 consists of 18 amino acids. The only DNA kept is the CDR3, 54 bases in frame from the first base. After removal of 6 bases from V and 1 base from J, the junction retains 13 bases not matched to a gene. This clonotype is regarded as medium-sized (0.01 to 0.1%). Its antigen remains undetermined. Per-nucleotide qualities are absent, and no much larger clonotype sits a single base away.

Recombination joined TRBV28 with TRBJ2-5, and TRBD2 matches 11 of the central bases. Source material: esophageal tumor tissue. The receptor was isolated from a male donor with esophageal squamous cell carcinoma. In nucleotide form, the sequence is TGTGCCAGCAGGACTCTAGCGGGAGGACTTAGCACCCAAGAGACCCAGTACTTC. Its protein is CASRTLAGGLSTQETQYF.